Following are 10 T cell receptor beta chains from one sample sequenced in a study of memory CD4+ T cells and cytomegalovirus serostatus. Here immunoSEQ multiplex PCR was the method, and the copy in TCRdb shows in-frame clones only, minus some. The data show over 55,000 clones, with 65% to 80% seen just once and about 0.86% held by the top ten. The sort gate was single viable CD3+CD4+CD8-CD45RO+ cells for memory CD4+ T cells. What was sequenced was memory CD4+ T cells from blood. Receptor source: an adult in good health and CMV-seronegative.

The chain employs TRBV5-4 and TRBJ2-3; 8 nucleotides agree with TRBD2. CDR1 is SGHNT and CDR2 is YYREEE in the germline V gene (reference sequence). V shed 6 bases and J 3 bases; nucleotides not matched to a gene: 9. The CDR3 consists of 15 residues. This chain's CDR3 is CASTPGGGRTDTQYF. The DNA for the CDR3 is TGTGCCAGCACACCCGGGGGCGGGAGGACAGATACGCAGTATTTT. The full variable domain, its missing parts supplied by reference TRBV5-4 and TRBJ2-3, is ETGVTQSPTHLIKTRGQQVTLRCSSQSGHNTVSWYQQALGQGPQFIFQYYREEENGRGNFPPRFSGLQFPNYSSELNVNALELDDSALYLCASTPGGGRTDTQYFGPGTRLTVL.

This chain uses TRBV6-1 with TRBJ1-2; D is ambiguous. The V gene's germline CDR1 is MNHNS and CDR2 SASEGT. CDR3 size: 10 residues. V dropped 7 bases and J dropped 8 bases, with 8 bases sitting between them. CDR3 bases: TGTGCCAGCAAGGAAGAAGGCTACACCTTC. It translates to CASKEEGYTF.

The rearrangement joins TRBV7-2 to TRBJ1-6, with TRBD1 matching 9 bases. Germline V gene sequence: CDR1 SGHTA, CDR2 FQGNSA. The length of the CDR3 is 16 residues. The junction had 6 bases not matched to a gene; V was cut back by 1 base and J by 8 bases. DNA of the CDR3: TGTGCCAGCAGCTTAGGGACAGGGGTTAAGTATTCACCCCTCCACTTT. Translation: CASSLGTGVKYSPLHF.

This clone is a singleton in its sample. The CDR3 DNA reads TGTGCCAGCGGACTGGGAGGGGGTGTCTATGGCTACACCTTC. It is translated as CASGLGGGVYGYTF. The rearrangement uses TRBV6-1 and TRBJ1-2, with a weak D call TRBD1 (6 bases). The length of the CDR3 is 14 residues. The germline V gene has CDR1 MNHNS and CDR2 SASEGT. Trimming removed 8 bases from V and 4 bases from J, with 17 bases in between.

This clone was counted only a few times. The V gene is TRBV7-9, the J gene TRBJ2-5, with 13 positions matching TRBD2. J lost 5 bases, V lost 1 base, and 7 bases had no gene match. The CDR3 loop spans 17 amino acids. Germline lookup yields CDR1 SEHNR and CDR2 FQNEAQ (reference sequence). The DNA for the CDR3 is TGTGCCAGCAGCTTAGGACTAGCGGGGGGCTGGAGGGAGACCCAGTACTTC. Its translation: CASSLGLAGGWRETQYF.

The rearrangement links TRBV6-5 to TRBJ2-7; D is unresolved. CDR3 length: 15 residues. Germline V gives CDR1 MNHEY, CDR2 SVGAGI. Trimming shortened V by 6 bases and J by 0 bases, and 15 bases separated the two germline ends. The DNA for the CDR3 is TGTGCCAGCAGCCAGGTCGGCAGCCACTCCTACGAGCAGTACTTC. It yields the protein CASSQVGSHSYEQYF.

J is TRBJ2-3 and V is TRBV7-9; perhaps TRBD2 as D (5 bases). The CDR3 covers 17 residues. CDR1 is SEHNR and CDR2 is FQNEAQ in the germline V gene (reference sequence). Trimming took 1 base from V and 2 from J, leaving 16 bases between them. This chain's CDR3 is CASSLGERTDNTDTQYF. CDR3 in DNA: TGTGCCAGCAGCTTAGGGGAGCGGACTGACAACACAGATACGCAGTATTTT. Supplemented by reference TRBV7-9 and TRBJ2-3, the full variable domain reads DTGVSQNPRHKITKRGQNVTFRCDPISEHNRLYWYRQTLGQGPEFLTYFQNEAQLEKSRLLSDRFSAERPKGSFSTLEIQRTEQGDSAMYLCASSLGERTDNTDTQYFGPGTRLTVL.

CDR3 amino acids: CASSLGPQTSGVTYEQYF. The CDR3 nucleotides read TGTGCCAGCAGCTTAGGCCCCCAAACTAGCGGGGTAACCTACGAGCAGTACTTC. The chain recombines TRBV7-7 with TRBJ2-7; 10 bases are shared with TRBD2. Looked up from germline, CDR1 is SSHAT and CDR2 is FNYEAQ (reference sequence). Trimming removed 1 base from V and 2 bases from J; junction bases left unmatched: 11. The CDR3 extends over 18 amino acids.

The chain links TRBV7-9 to TRBJ2-7; D ambiguous. V lost 4 bases and J lost 7, with 17 bases in between. Looked up from germline, CDR1 is SEHNR and CDR2 is FQNEAQ (reference sequence). This CDR3 region has 14 residues. The chain's CDR3 is CASSSATVVGEQYF. CDR3 bases: TGTGCCAGCAGCTCGGCGACTGTGGTAGGGGAGCAGTACTTC.

The rearrangement links TRBV6-1 to TRBJ1-2; no firm D call. The CDR3 spans 14 residues. Germline loops: CDR1 MNHNS, CDR2 SASEGT. V was pared by 3 bases and J by 2 bases, with 10 bases between. In DNA form, the CDR3 reads TGTGCCAGCAGTGACGTTTCTCGGAACTATGGCTACACCTTC. The encoded protein is CASSDVSRNYGYTF.